This T cell receptor beta chain was sequenced during a study of blood T cell repertoires in COVID-19. The CDR3 extends over 14 amino acids. Trimming cost V 6 bases and J 2 bases; bases outside gene matches: 7. In germline, CDR1 is MNHEY, CDR2 SMNVEV (reference sequence). The repertoire was sequenced with immunoSEQ multiplex PCR; TCRdb's copy has only in-frame clones and lacks some. This sample has 280,000 or so clones, with approximately 83% found just once. This clonotype was sampled from a human donor in a cohort sampled during active COVID-19. This rearrangement joins TRBV27 to TRBJ2-7; 7 positions agree with TRBD2. Sequenced sample: peripheral blood. The CDR3 here is CASRPSGVTYEQYF. The CDR3 coding sequence is TGTGCCAGCAGGCCTAGCGGAGTAACCTACGAGCAGTACTTC.